These 25 T cell receptor beta chains were all obtained from the same sample, sequenced in a study of T-cell reconstitution after alpha-beta-depleted transplantation in children. Using unique molecular identifiers, the investigators prepared the TCRbeta library. One entry per CDR3 protein results from TCRdb running MiXCR on the PCR reads. Of around 490,000 distinct CDR3 sequences listed, 10% to 12% are singletons. The sample was PBMCs, mostly from graft donor cells, taken 180 days after TCRalphabeta/CD19-depleted stem cell transplant. The receptors originated from a female patient aged 2-9 years who had a stem cell transplant for aplastic anemia, so the T cells may come from the graft donor.

The V call is TRBV18, the J call TRBJ1-5, with D maybe TRBD1 (5 bases). V was trimmed by 4 bases and J by 3 bases, leaving 13 bases between them. The germline V gene encodes CDR1 KGHSH and CDR2 LQKENI. This CDR3 region has 15 residues. The CDR3 sequence: CASSLLAGVNQPQHF. In DNA form, the CDR3 reads TGTGCCAGCTCACTACTGGCGGGGGTCAATCAGCCCCAGCATTTT.

This clonotype was seen a handful of times. V is TRBV4-3 and J is TRBJ1-1, with TRBD1 matching 8 bases. The V gene's germline CDR1 is LGHNA and CDR2 YSLEER. The V gene end was trimmed by 4 bases and the J gene end by 1 base; junction bases not matched to a gene: 5. The CDR3 runs to 15 residues. The CDR3, as DNA: TGCGCCAGCAGCCCTTGGGGACAGGAGAACACTGAAGCTTTCTTT. It is translated as CASSPWGQENTEAFF.

The chain carries TRBV6-1 and TRBJ1-5; D gene uncertain. The CDR3 has 14 amino acids. Trimming removed 8 bases from V and 4 bases from J, with 15 bases in between. Germline V gene data show CDR1 as MNHNS and CDR2 as SASEGT. For the CDR3, the DNA is TGTGCCAGCCTAGAACAGCGTGGAAATCAGCCCCAGCATTTT. Translation: CASLEQRGNQPQHF.

The chain uses TRBV7-9 and TRBJ2-2; D might be TRBD2 (5 bases). Germline lookup yields CDR1 SEHNR and CDR2 FQNEAQ (reference sequence). The CDR3 contains 17 residues. V gave up 2 bases and J gave up 5 bases, with 18 bases separating them. CDR3 sequence reads: CASSLQSGLGKTGELFF. In nucleotides, the CDR3 is TGTGCCAGCAGCTTACAGAGTGGACTGGGGAAAACCGGGGAGCTGTTTTTT. Looking up the rest from reference TRBV7-9 and TRBJ2-2 gives the full variable domain: DTGVSQNPRHKITKRGQNVTFRCDPISEHNRLYWYRQTLGQGPEFLTYFQNEAQLEKSRLLSDRFSAERPKGSFSTLEIQRTEQGDSAMYLCASSLQSGLGKTGELFFGEGSRLTVL.

This clonotype was seen many times. The chain links TRBV20-1 to TRBJ2-1; D is perhaps TRBD1 (6 bases). V lost 3 bases and J 5 bases, leaving 14 bases between the germline ends. The germline gives CDR1 DFQATT, CDR2 SNEGSKA (reference sequence). The CDR3 is 14 amino acids. The CDR3 is CSASPLTGNNEQFF. CDR3 DNA sequence: TGCAGTGCTAGCCCGCTAACAGGGAACAATGAGCAGTTCTTC.

This clonotype was seen only a few times. The V call is TRBV18, the J call TRBJ2-5; D possibly corresponds to TRBD1 (6 bases). The V gene's germline CDR1 is KGHSH and CDR2 LQKENI. Trimming cost V 4 bases and J 2 bases, with 8 bases left between them. This CDR3 region has 13 residues. CDR3 DNA sequence: TGTGCCAGCTCACGAGGGGGACAAGAGACCCAGTACTTC. Amino acids: CASSRGGQETQYF.

This clonotype was seen only a few times. This sequence joins TRBV9 and TRBJ1-3; no definite D call. The V and J ends lost 0 bases and 3 bases respectively, with 13 bases between them. Germline-derived CDR1 and CDR2 are SGDLS and YYNGEE. CDR3 length: 16 residues. CDR3 DNA sequence: TGTGCCAGCAGCGTAGAAGGCACCACGGGTGGAAACACCATATATTTT. Residues: CASSVEGTTGGNTIYF.

This clonotype was detected only a few times. The CDR3 loop is CASSHGNTFYEQYF. CDR3 nucleotides: TGTGCCAGCAGCCACGGAAATACCTTCTACGAGCAGTACTTC. The V and J genes are TRBV7-2 and TRBJ2-7, with D uncertain. CDR1 and CDR2 (germline): SGHTA, FQGNSA. This CDR3 has 14 residues. Trimming cost V 5 bases and J 3 bases, with 14 bases left between them.

V and J are TRBV6-5 and TRBJ1-5; weak D call: TRBD1 (5 bases). The CDR3 covers 16 residues. Germline V CDR1 and CDR2: MNHEY, SVGAGI. V lost 3 bases to trimming and J lost 2 bases, with 14 bases between them. DNA of the CDR3: TGTGCCAGCAGTTATTGGGGCGGGGTTGGCAATCAGCCCCAGCATTTT. This encodes CASSYWGGVGNQPQHF.

The table lists this clonotype with a few counts. The chain recombines TRBV10-3 with TRBJ2-2, with D unresolved. V was cut by 5 bases and J by 5 bases, with 12 bases left in between. Germline lookup yields CDR1 ENHRY and CDR2 SYGVKD. CDR3 size: 14 residues. The CDR3 DNA is TGTGCCATCAGTTTTTCGGAAGAAACCGGGGAGCTGTTTTTT. Translation: CAISFSEETGELFF.

The gene calls are TRBV10-2 and TRBJ2-3; 7 positions agree with TRBD1. This CDR3 has 18 residues. The germline V gene encodes CDR1 WSHSY and CDR2 SAAADI. Germline trimming cut 7 bases from V and 0 bases from J; bases unmatched to any gene: 16. The CDR3 DNA reads TGCGCCAGCACACAGGGGTACGACGTGATCTTTAGCACAGATACGCAGTATTTT. This translates into CASTQGYDVIFSTDTQYF.

This clonotype was recorded many times. One junction end disagrees with the germline gene, perhaps due to a read error. The rearrangement joins TRBV25-1 to TRBJ2-5; D remains ambiguous. This CDR3 comprises 10 residues. Germline CDR1 reads MGHDK; CDR2 reads SYGVNS. The CDR3 coding sequence is TGCGCCAGCAGGCGGGAGACCCAGTACTTC. This gives the protein CASRRETQYF.

The chain has TRBV2 and TRBJ2-7; 12 bases map to TRBD2. The germline CDR1 and CDR2 sequences are SNHLY and FYNNEI. This CDR3 spans 11 amino acids. Unmatched junction bases numbered 2, after V lost 7 bases and J lost 10 bases. CDR3 sequence reads: CASKLAGGQYV. In nucleotides, the CDR3 is TGTGCCAGCAAACTAGCGGGAGGACAGTACGTC.

The gene calls are TRBV5-6 and TRBJ2-2; possibly TRBD1 for D (5 bases). V was shortened by 1 base and J by 7 bases, with 8 bases between the two germline ends. Looked up from germline, CDR1 is SGHDT and CDR2 is YYEEEE. The length of the CDR3 is 13 residues. The CDR3 reads CASSLSGRGELFF. DNA for the CDR3: TGTGCCAGCAGCTTGTCAGGGCGCGGGGAGCTGTTTTTT.

V gene TRBV19 combines with J gene TRBJ1-2; no firm D call. Trimming cost V 8 bases and J 6 bases, with 16 bases left between them. CDR1 is LNHDA and CDR2 is SQIVND in the germline V gene (reference sequence). CDR3 size: 13 residues. The CDR3 DNA follows: TGTGCCAGTTGGGATGGCCGGATGAATGGCTACACCTTC. This sequence encodes CASWDGRMNGYTF.

This clonotype was observed a handful of times. V gene TRBV28 combines with J gene TRBJ1-5; tentatively, D is TRBD1 (5 bases). This CDR3 region has 16 residues. V lost 3 bases and J lost 3, with 15 bases in between. Germline-derived CDR1 and CDR2 are MDHEN and SYDVKM. The CDR3, as DNA: TGTGCCAGCAGTTTCCTGACCCGGGGGGACAATCAGCCCCAGCATTTT. Encoded protein: CASSFLTRGDNQPQHF. Supplemented by reference TRBV28 and TRBJ1-5, the full variable domain reads DVKVTQSSRYLVKRTGEKVFLECVQDMDHENMFWYRQDPGLGLRLIYFSYDVKMKEKGDIPEGYSVSREKKERFSLILESASTNQTSMYLCASSFLTRGDNQPQHFGDGTRLSIL.

This clonotype occurred a few times. The rearrangement uses TRBV7-2 and TRBJ1-5; no firm D call. The V gene lost 0 bases and the J gene lost 7 bases, with 7 bases spanning the gap. Per the germline V gene, CDR1 is SGHTA and CDR2 is FQGNSA. The CDR3 has 13 amino acids. Here the CDR3 reads CASSLAPGQPQHF. CDR3 nucleotides: TGTGCCAGCAGCTTAGCGCCGGGACAGCCCCAGCATTTT.

The chain has TRBV29-1 and TRBJ2-3; the D is unclear. CDR3 size: 11 residues. V was clipped by 3 bases and J by 14 bases, with 15 bases between them. CDR1 SQVTM and CDR2 ANQGSEA come from the germline V gene. CDR3 in amino acids: CSVELPSGRYF. In DNA, the CDR3 is TGCAGCGTTGAGCTCCCCAGTGGTCGGTATTTT.

This clonotype turned up a few times. The gene calls are TRBV6-1 and TRBJ2-3; no clear D gene. This CDR3 spans 12 amino acids. Trimming removed 7 bases at V and 5 bases at J, with 10 bases between. Looked up from germline, CDR1 is MNHNS and CDR2 is SASEGT. In DNA, the CDR3 is TGTGCCAGCAACCCTACCGAAGATACGCAGTATTTT. Its translation: CASNPTEDTQYF.

The V call is TRBV28, the J call TRBJ1-3; possible D gene TRBD1, 6 bases. Germline V CDR1 and CDR2: MDHEN, SYDVKM. V was trimmed by 6 bases and J by 4 bases, leaving 16 bases between them. CDR3 length equals 15 residues. DNA for the CDR3: TGTGCCAGCAGGGAACAGGGAGGTAGAGGAAACACCATATATTTT. Encoded protein: CASREQGGRGNTIYF.

A few counts support this clonotype. Written as DNA, the CDR3 is TGTGCCAGCGTGCTCCGGGTAGGAGGGGGCCAAGAGACCCAGTACTTC. This codes for CASVLRVGGGQETQYF. The J gene is TRBJ2-5, the V gene TRBV7-8; D is perhaps TRBD1 or TRBD2 (6 bases each). The CDR3 has 16 amino acids. Germline-derived CDR1 and CDR2 are SGHVS and FQNEAQ. V was cut by 8 bases and J by 1 base, with 20 bases left in between.

This clonotype was counted between two and nine times. The rearrangement uses TRBV10-3 and TRBJ2-1; D might be TRBD1 (5 bases). The length of the CDR3 is 14 residues. Germline assignment: CDR1 ENHRY and CDR2 SYGVKD. The V and J ends lost 2 bases and 4 bases respectively, with 9 bases between them. CDR3 nucleotides: TGTGCCATCAGTGAGACAACAGGTTACAATGAGCAGTTCTTC. It specifies CAISETTGYNEQFF.

This clonotype showed up just a few times. This chain connects TRBV5-1 to TRBJ2-2; weak D call: TRBD1 (5 bases). Trimming stripped 1 base from V and 9 bases from J, with 13 bases between. Germline V gene sequence: CDR1 SGHRS, CDR2 YFSETQ. CDR3 length equals 14 residues. The CDR3 region has the DNA TGCGCCAGCAGCTTGTTCCCAGGGCGGAGGGAGCTGTTTTTT. This encodes CASSLFPGRRELFF.

This clonotype showed up many times. DNA of the CDR3: TGCGCCAGCAGCTTGCTAACTCCGTACCAAGAGACCCAGTACTTC. This encodes CASSLLTPYQETQYF. The chain has TRBV5-1 and TRBJ2-5, with no clear D. CDR1 and CDR2 (germline): SGHRS, YFSETQ. The CDR3 sequence is 15 residues long. The ends were cut back, 1 base at V and 0 bases at J, with 10 bases in the middle.

The chain employs TRBV15 and TRBJ2-7, with D perhaps matching TRBD1 or TRBD2 (6 bases each). Germline lookup yields CDR1 LNHNV and CDR2 YYDKDF (reference sequence). V lost 4 bases, J lost 5 bases, and 21 bases lay in between. The CDR3 covers 16 residues. CDR3 sequence: CATSKRARGRRDEQYV. In DNA, the CDR3 is TGTGCCACCAGCAAGCGGGCCAGGGGTAGGAGGGACGAGCAGTACGTC.